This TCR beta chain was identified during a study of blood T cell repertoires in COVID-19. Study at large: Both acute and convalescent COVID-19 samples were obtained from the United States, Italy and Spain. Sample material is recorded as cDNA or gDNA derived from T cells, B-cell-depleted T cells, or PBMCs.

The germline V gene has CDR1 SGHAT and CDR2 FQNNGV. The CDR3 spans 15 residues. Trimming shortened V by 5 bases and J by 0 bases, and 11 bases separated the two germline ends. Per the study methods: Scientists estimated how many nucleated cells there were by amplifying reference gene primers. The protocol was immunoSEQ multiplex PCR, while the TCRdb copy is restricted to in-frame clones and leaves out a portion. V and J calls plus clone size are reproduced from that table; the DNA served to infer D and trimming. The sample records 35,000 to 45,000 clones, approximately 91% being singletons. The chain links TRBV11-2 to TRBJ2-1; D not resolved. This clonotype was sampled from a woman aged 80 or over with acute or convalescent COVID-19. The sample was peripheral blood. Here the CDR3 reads CASSLLRNSYNEQFF. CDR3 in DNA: TGTGCCAGCAGCCTACTGCGGAACTCCTACAATGAGCAGTTCTTC.